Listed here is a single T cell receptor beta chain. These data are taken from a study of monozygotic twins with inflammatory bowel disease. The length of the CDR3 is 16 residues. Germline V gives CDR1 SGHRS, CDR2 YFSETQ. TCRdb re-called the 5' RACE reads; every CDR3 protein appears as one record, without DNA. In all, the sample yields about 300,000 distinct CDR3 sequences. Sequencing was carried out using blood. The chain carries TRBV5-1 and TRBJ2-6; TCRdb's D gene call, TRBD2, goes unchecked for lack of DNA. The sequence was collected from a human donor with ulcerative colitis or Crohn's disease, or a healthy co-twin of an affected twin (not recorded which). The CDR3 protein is CASSPRVGSGANVLTF.